This T cell receptor (beta chain) derives from a study of blood T cell repertoires in COVID-19. Whole-study context: PBMCs, B-cell-depleted T cells, or T cells provided the cDNA or gDNA that made up the material.

Sequenced by immunoSEQ multiplex PCR; TCRdb stores in-frame clones only, minus some. The table records more than 450,000 clones, around 87% of them present only once. CDR3 length: 13 amino acids. V was pared by 1 base and J by 3 bases, with 7 bases between. Germline assignment: CDR1 SGHRS and CDR2 YFSETQ. The chain joins TRBV5-1 to TRBJ1-2; D is unresolved. The receptor was derived from a woman between 18 and 30 years old who had recovered from COVID-19. The sample consisted of PBMCs or T cells enriched from blood (not recorded which). The CDR3 sequence: CASSLPGDYGYTF. The DNA for the CDR3 is TGCGCCAGCAGCTTGCCGGGAGACTATGGCTACACCTTC.